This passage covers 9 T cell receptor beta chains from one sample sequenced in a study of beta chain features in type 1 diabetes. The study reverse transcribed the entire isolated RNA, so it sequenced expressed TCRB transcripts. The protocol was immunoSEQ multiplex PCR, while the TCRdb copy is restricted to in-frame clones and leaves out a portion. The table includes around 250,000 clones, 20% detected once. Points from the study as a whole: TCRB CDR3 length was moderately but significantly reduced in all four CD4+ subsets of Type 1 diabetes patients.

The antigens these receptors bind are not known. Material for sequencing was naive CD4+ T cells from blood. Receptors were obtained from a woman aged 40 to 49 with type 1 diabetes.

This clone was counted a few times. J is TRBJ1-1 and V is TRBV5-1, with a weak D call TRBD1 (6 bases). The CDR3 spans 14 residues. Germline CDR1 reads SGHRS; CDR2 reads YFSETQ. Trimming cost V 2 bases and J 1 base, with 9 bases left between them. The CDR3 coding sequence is TGCGCCAGCAGCTTCGGACAGCAGAACACTGAAGCTTTCTTT. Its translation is CASSFGQQNTEAFF.

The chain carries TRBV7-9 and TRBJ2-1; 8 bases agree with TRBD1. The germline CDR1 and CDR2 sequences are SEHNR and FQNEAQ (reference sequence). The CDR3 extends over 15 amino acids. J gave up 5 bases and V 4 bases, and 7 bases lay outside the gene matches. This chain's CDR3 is CASSWRQGWDNEQFF. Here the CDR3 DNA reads TGTGCCAGCAGCTGGCGACAGGGGTGGGACAATGAGCAGTTCTTC.

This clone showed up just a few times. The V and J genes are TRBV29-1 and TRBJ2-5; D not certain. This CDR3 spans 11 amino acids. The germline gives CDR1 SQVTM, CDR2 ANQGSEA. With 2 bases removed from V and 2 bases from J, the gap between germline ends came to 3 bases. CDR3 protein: CSVELQETQYF. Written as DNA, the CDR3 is TGCAGCGTTGAACTACAAGAGACCCAGTACTTC.

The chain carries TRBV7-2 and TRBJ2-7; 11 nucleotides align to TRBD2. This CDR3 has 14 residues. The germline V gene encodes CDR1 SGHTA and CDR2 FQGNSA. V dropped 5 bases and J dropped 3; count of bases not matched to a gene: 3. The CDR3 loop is CASSLGLAGYEQYF. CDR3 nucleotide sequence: TGTGCCAGCAGCCTCGGACTAGCGGGCTACGAGCAGTACTTC.

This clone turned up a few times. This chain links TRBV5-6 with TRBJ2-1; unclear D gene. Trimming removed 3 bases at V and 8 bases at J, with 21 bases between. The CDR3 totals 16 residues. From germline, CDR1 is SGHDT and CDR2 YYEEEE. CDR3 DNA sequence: TGTGCCAGCAGCTATGTGGCGGTGCCCAGTTTGGATGAGCAGTTCTTC. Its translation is CASSYVAVPSLDEQFF.

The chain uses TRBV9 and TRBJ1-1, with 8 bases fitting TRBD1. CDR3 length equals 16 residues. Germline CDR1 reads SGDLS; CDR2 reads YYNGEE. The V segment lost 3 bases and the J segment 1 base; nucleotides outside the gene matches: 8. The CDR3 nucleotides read TGTGCCAGCAGCGCAGACAGGGGTGGGAGGAACACTGAAGCTTTCTTT. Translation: CASSADRGGRNTEAFF.

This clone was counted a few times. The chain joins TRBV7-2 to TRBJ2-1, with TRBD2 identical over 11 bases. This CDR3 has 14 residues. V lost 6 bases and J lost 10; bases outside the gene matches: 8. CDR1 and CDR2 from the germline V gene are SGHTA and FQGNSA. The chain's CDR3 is CASSLTSGIGEQFF. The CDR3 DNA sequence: TGTGCCAGCAGTCTGACTAGCGGGATAGGGGAGCAGTTCTTC.

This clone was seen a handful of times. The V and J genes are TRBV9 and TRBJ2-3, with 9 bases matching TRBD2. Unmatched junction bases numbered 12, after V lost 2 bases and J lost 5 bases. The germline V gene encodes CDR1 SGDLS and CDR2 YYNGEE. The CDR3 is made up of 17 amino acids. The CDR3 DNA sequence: TGTGCCAGCAGCGTCCAATCAGCGGGAGGCTTGAGAGATACGCAGTATTTT. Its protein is CASSVQSAGGLRDTQYF.

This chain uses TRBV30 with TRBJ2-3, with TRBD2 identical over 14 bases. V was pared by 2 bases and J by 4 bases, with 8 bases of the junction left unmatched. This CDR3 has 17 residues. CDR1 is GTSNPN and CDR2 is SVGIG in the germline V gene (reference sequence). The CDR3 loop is CAWSPGLAGELADTQYF. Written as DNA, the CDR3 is TGTGCCTGGAGTCCGGGACTAGCGGGAGAATTGGCAGATACGCAGTATTTT.